This TCR beta chain was recovered during a study of CD8+ T cells in alopecia areata. Study-wide context: Tofacitinib treatment spanned 6 to 18 months, with 6 months off drug afterward. General study results and limits: Lesional scalp, especially alopecia totalis/universalis, showed higher clonality than normal scalp. It was less clear whether patients shared TCRs than it was in mice, possibly because of HLA.

The CDR3 consists of 13 residues. The germline V gene has CDR1 SGHVS and CDR2 FQNEAQ. Trimming shortened V by 3 bases and J by 0 bases, and 6 bases separated the two germline ends. Sequencing relied on a cDNA template that was reverse transcribed from extracted RNA. Using immunoSEQ multiplex PCR, the repertoire was profiled, and TCRdb retains in-frame clones only, with some absent. The top ten clones hold roughly a tenth of a sample with about 14,000 clones, roughly 55% of them seen once. Peripheral blood samples and lesional scalp punch biopsies were obtained from alopecia areata patients. With respect to this clone: The antigen is undetermined.

V is TRBV7-8 and J is TRBJ2-7, with D unclear. The clonotype comes from a human donor with alopecia areata. Sequenced here: skin, sampled at week 0. The CDR3 spells CASSFRLSYEQYF. CDR3 coding DNA: TGTGCCAGCAGCTTTAGGCTCTCCTACGAGCAGTACTTC.